Shown below are 12 T cell receptor beta chains from a single sample sequenced in a study of graft-versus-host responses after intestinal transplantation. Repertoires were generated with immunoSEQ multiplex PCR, while TCRdb's copy carries only in-frame clones and drops some. The sample includes roughly 98,000 clones, about 93% of them seen just once. These receptors' targets are unknown. This specimen consisted of unstimulated CD8+ T cells sorted from spleen or lymph node cells, obtained before transplant. The source is a human donor who was the organ donor for an intestinal transplant.

This clone has only one observation. The V and J genes are TRBV7-3 and TRBJ1-2, with D perhaps TRBD1 (5 bases). This CDR3 has 15 residues. CDR1 and CDR2 from the germline V gene are SGHTA and FQGTGA. V lost 5 bases, J lost 4 bases, and 17 bases lay in between. CDR3 protein: CASSLGAGASYGYTF. The CDR3 nucleotides are TGTGCCAGCAGCCTAGGGGCCGGTGCCTCCTATGGCTACACCTTC.

The chain recombines TRBV19 with TRBJ1-3; D not certain. There are 15 residues in the CDR3. Between the trimmed V and J ends, which lost 7 bases and 8 bases, there was a span of 21 bases. Germline assignment: CDR1 LNHDA and CDR2 SQIVND (reference sequence). CDR3: CASNPGDPTSDTIYF. The CDR3 DNA sequence: TGTGCCAGTAACCCTGGAGACCCAACGAGCGACACCATATATTTT.

This clone showed up just once. The chain recombines TRBV16 with TRBJ2-5; 7 bases are shared with TRBD1. V lost 4 bases to trimming and J lost 6 bases; unmatched junction nucleotides: 8. Per the germline V gene, CDR1 is KGHSY and CDR2 is FQNENV. The length of the CDR3 is 14 residues. The CDR3 loop is CASSPSDRVKTQYF. In nucleotides, the CDR3 is TGTGCCAGCAGCCCTTCAGACAGGGTGAAGACCCAGTACTTC. The whole variable domain, remainder taken from reference TRBV16 and TRBJ2-5, is GEEVAQTPKHLVRGEGQKAKLYCAPIKGHSYVFWYQQVLKNEFKFLISFQNENVFDETGMPKERFSAKCLPNSPCSLEIQATKLEDSAVYFCASSPSDRVKTQYFGPGTRLLVL.

V gene TRBV19 combines with J gene TRBJ2-7; TRBD2 aligns across 7 bases. Germline trimming cut 1 base from V and 1 base from J; bases unmatched to any gene: 4. The CDR3 loop spans 15 amino acids. Germline lookup yields CDR1 LNHDA and CDR2 SQIVND (reference sequence). Written as DNA, the CDR3 is TGTGCCAGTAGTATAGTGCCCGGGAGGTCCTACGAGCAGTACTTC. Translating it yields CASSIVPGRSYEQYF.

This clone was observed a handful of times. The chain is built from TRBV5-6 and TRBJ1-5, with D hard to call. Germline V lookup: CDR1 SGHDT, CDR2 YYEEEE. V lost 0 bases and J lost 6, with 13 bases in between. The CDR3 sequence is 15 residues long. The CDR3 reads CASSLAGEMGQPQHF. Here the CDR3 DNA reads TGTGCCAGCAGCTTGGCCGGGGAAATGGGTCAGCCCCAGCATTTT. The full variable domain, with the rest looked up from reference TRBV5-6 and TRBJ1-5, is DAGVTQSPTHLIKTRGQQVTLRCSPKSGHDTVSWYQQALGQGPQFIFQYYEEEERQRGNFPDRFSGHQFPNYSSELNVNALLLGDSALYLCASSLAGEMGQPQHFGDGTRLSIL.

The chain combines TRBV7-8 with TRBJ1-1, with D possibly being TRBD1 (6 bases). Between the trimmed V and J ends, which lost 5 bases and 2 bases, there was a span of 12 bases. CDR1 is SGHVS, CDR2 FQNEAQ, per germline. The CDR3 contains 14 residues. The CDR3: CASSPRDTNTEAFF. CDR3 coding DNA: TGTGCCAGCAGCCCCAGGGACACTAACACTGAAGCTTTCTTT.

This rearrangement joins TRBV4-3 to TRBJ1-4, with 7 bases lining up with TRBD1. The V gene end was trimmed by 0 bases and the J gene end by 5 bases; junction bases not matched to a gene: 12. The CDR3 runs 18 residues. The germline V gene has CDR1 LGHNA and CDR2 YSLEER. The CDR3 region is CASSQEFRDRGGNEKLFF. CDR3 DNA sequence: TGCGCCAGCAGCCAAGAGTTTAGGGACAGAGGGGGAAATGAAAAACTGTTTTTT.

V usage is TRBV27 and J usage is TRBJ2-7; 7 bases match TRBD2. V trimming: 7 bases; J trimming: 5 bases; junction bases outside the gene matches: 5. CDR1 MNHEY and CDR2 SMNVEV come from the germline V gene (reference sequence). CDR3 size: 12 residues. CDR3 sequence: CASMAGAHEQYF. The CDR3 DNA sequence: TGTGCCAGCATGGCGGGAGCCCACGAGCAGTACTTC.

This chain connects TRBV14 to TRBJ1-2; weak D call: TRBD1 (5 bases). V was pared by 4 bases and J by 8 bases, with 20 bases between. The CDR3 runs 15 residues. The germline gives CDR1 SGHDN, CDR2 FVKESK. This CDR3 reads CASSRQGWTRSGYTF. DNA of the CDR3: TGTGCCAGCAGCCGACAAGGATGGACACGTTCGGGCTACACCTTC.

This clone was seen only a few times. J is TRBJ2-1 and V is TRBV12-1; TRBD2, as called in the table, went unchecked against the DNA. TRBV12-1 is deemed a pseudogene. The CDR3 is made up of 15 amino acids. This CDR3 is CASSPRGGNYNEQFF. CDR3 nucleotides: TGTGCCAGCAGCCCAAGGGGAGGGAACTACAATGAGCAGTTCTTC.

J is TRBJ1-2 and V is TRBV30; possible D gene TRBD1, 6 bases. Trimming stripped 0 bases from V and 6 bases from J, with 11 bases between. The CDR3 loop spans 13 amino acids. Per the germline V gene, CDR1 is GTSNPN and CDR2 is SVGIG (reference sequence). The CDR3: CAWSVGNRDGYTF. CDR3 coding DNA: TGTGCCTGGAGTGTCGGGAACAGGGATGGCTACACCTTC.

This rearrangement joins TRBV7-9 to TRBJ2-5; a possible D gene is TRBD1 (5 bases). The germline V gene encodes CDR1 SEHNR and CDR2 FQNEAQ (reference sequence). The CDR3 contains 17 residues. The V end lost 1 base, the J end lost 5 bases, and 20 bases lay between the germline ends. In DNA form, the CDR3 reads TGTGCCAGCAGCTTAGTACCAGGGATGACCCCTCGGGAGACCCAGTACTTC. Amino acids: CASSLVPGMTPRETQYF.